This T cell receptor beta chain was identified in a study of T cells in localized non-small cell lung cancer. Produced via immunoSEQ multiplex PCR; TCRdb's table is partial and in-frame only. The top ten clones hold 4% to 5% of a sample with roughly 34,000 clones, 65% to 90% of them seen once. Concerning this clone itself: Its antigen remains unidentified.

Notes on the study in general: Researchers found a median roughly 56 of the top 100 tumor clones in adjacent lung.

The sequences come from peripheral blood, collected before any cancer treatment. The receptor was isolated from an older male donor with stage III lung adenocarcinoma.

This CDR3 is CASQRGGRGEKLFF. The CDR3, as DNA: TGTGCCAGCCAGAGAGGCGGTCGGGGCGAAAAACTGTTTTTT. This chain links TRBV25-1 with TRBJ1-4; D is perhaps TRBD1 (5 bases). V lost 8 bases and J lost 8, with 18 bases in between. Germline CDR1 and CDR2: MGHDK and SYGVNS. CDR3 length: 14 residues.